Sequencing of this T cell receptor beta chain was carried out in a study of T cells expressing NK-cell markers (dated by TCRdb to 2020 to 2021). Regarding the research as a whole: Eight or nine donors provided sorted CD3+CD56+NKG2C+, CD3+CD56+NKG2C- and CD3+CD56-NKG2C+ T-cell subsets, whose TCR beta-chain repertoires were profiled. Of the eight sequenced donors, seven were found to be HCMV-seropositive and one was found to be HCMV-seronegative. The study sequenced eight donors, all healthy volunteers chosen at random: three men and five women. Illumina HiSeq 2000/2500, MiSeq or NextSeq was used to sequence libraries as 2 x 150 bp reads.

HCMV-specific IgG was detected in serum with a commercial ELISA kit to determine HCMV serostatus. Ficoll density gradient centrifugation was used to isolate peripheral blood mononuclear cells from blood. Results and caveats for the whole study, not just this receptor: In six or seven donors, the dominant CD3+CD56+NKG2C+ clonotypes ranked among the top 10 CD8+ clonotypes, making up about 1.0-7.0% of CD8+ T cells. Those dominant clonotypes were again the most abundant among CD3+CD56-NKG2C+ cells in a handful of donors, at about 25-65%. It remained unclear whether the expanded NKG2C-expressing T cell clones were specific for HCMV antigens.

Based on the germline V gene (reference sequence), the CDR1 and CDR2 sequences are SEHNR and FQNEAQ. From the cysteine up to the phenylalanine, the CDR3 has a length of 17 residues. No DNA has been recorded. About this clonotype itself: The antigen it binds to is not known.

Data came from an Illumina HiSeq 2000. TCR beta cDNA libraries were made by 5'RACE template switching that added a universal primer site and unique molecular identifiers. cDNA synthesis was primed from the TCR beta constant segment, followed by two successive PCR amplification steps. The authors' analysis ran thus. MIGEC handled demultiplexing of the reads and grouping by UMI, while MiTCR was used to assemble and quantify clonotypes. Only TCR cDNA sequences supported by at least two reads were kept to exclude erroneous sequences. Downstream repertoire analysis used the tcR package, and clonotypes were matched across fractions by CDR3 nucleotide sequence plus V segment. VDJmatch was used to annotate antigen specificity against VDJdb, with one amino acid substitution in CDR3 allowed. TCRdb reprocessed the reads and assigns one entry to each CDR3 protein sequence, leaving out DNA. The V and J calls, along with clone size, are taken from TCRdb and not from the paper's own processing. The sample's own table lists some 150,000 distinct CDR3 sequences. Less than 15% of the sample belongs to the ten largest clones.

The receptor chain draws on TRBV7-9 and TRBJ2-5; TCRdb's D call, TRBD1, is unchecked because there is no DNA. This TCR came from a young man in good health. Donor details come from another sample of the same person, matched by shared clones. Sequenced input: blood T cells: a sorted CD56 or NKG2C T cell subset, CD4+ or CD8+ T cells, or bulk PBMC T cells (not recorded which). The CDR3 region: CASSSPRTEGGQETQYF.